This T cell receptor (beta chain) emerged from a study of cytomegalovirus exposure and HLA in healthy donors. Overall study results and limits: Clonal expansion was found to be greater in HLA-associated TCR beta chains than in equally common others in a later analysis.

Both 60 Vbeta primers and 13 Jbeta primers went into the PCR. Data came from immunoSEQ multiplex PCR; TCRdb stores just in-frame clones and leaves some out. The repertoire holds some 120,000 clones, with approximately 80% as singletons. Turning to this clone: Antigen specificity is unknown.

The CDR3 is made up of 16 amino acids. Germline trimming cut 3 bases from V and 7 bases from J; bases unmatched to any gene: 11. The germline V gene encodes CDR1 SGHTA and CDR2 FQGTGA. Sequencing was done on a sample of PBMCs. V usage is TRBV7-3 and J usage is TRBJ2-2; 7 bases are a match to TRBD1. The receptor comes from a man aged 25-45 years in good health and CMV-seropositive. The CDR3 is CASSFYTGEGYGELFF. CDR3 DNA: TGTGCCAGCAGCTTCTATACAGGGGAAGGCTACGGGGAGCTGTTTTTT.